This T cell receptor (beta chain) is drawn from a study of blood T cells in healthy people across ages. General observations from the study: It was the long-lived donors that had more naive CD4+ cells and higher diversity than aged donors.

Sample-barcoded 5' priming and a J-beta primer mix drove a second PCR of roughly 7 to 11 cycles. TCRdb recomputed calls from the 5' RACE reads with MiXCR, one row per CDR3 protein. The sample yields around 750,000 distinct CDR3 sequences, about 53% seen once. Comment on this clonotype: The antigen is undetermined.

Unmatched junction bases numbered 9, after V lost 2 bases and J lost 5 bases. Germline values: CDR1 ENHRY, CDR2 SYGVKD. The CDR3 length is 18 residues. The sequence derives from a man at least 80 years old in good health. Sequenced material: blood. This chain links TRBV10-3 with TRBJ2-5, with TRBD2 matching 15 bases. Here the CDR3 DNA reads TGTGCCATCAGTGAGCCTAGGACTAGCGGGAGGGTATGGGAGACCCAGTACTTC. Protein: CAISEPRTSGRVWETQYF.